This TCR beta chain was profiled in a study of blood T cell repertoires in COVID-19. Produced via immunoSEQ multiplex PCR; TCRdb's table is partial and in-frame only. This sample has over 250,000 clones, with 70% to 90% found just once. The CDR3 sequence is 14 residues long. CDR1 and CDR2 (germline): MGHDK, SYGVNS. Trimming cost V 3 bases and J 4 bases, with 10 bases left between them. The origin of this receptor is a woman between 70 and 85 years old with acute or convalescent COVID-19. Sequenced material: peripheral blood. This rearrangement joins TRBV25-1 to TRBJ1-5; possibly TRBD1 for D (6 bases). The CDR3 DNA reads TGTGCCAGCAGTGACCCAGGGGCGAATCAGCCCCAGCATTTT. It yields the protein CASSDPGANQPQHF.